The TCR beta chain described here comes from a study of cytotoxic CD8 clonotypes in ibrutinib-treated CLL. Frozen-stored PBMCs produced roughly 2 micrograms of genomic DNA for TCR beta libraries. TCRdb's table, derived via immunoSEQ multiplex PCR, lists solely in-frame clones and lacks some. The top ten hold 25% to 40% of the sample, which has 95,000 to 100,000 clones, roughly 80% seen once. CDR3 length equals 17 residues. Germline assignment: CDR1 SGHRS and CDR2 YFSETQ. The V end lost 1 base, the J end lost 0 bases, and 14 bases lay between the germline ends. The sample here was PBMCs, taken after 12 months of ibrutinib treatment. This rearrangement joins TRBV5-1 to TRBJ1-3, with D perhaps matching TRBD1 (6 bases). The sequence came from a human donor with chronic lymphocytic leukemia. Here the CDR3 DNA reads TGCGCCAGCAGCTTGCCGGGACAACCGAACTCTGGAAACACCATATATTTT. As protein: CASSLPGQPNSGNTIYF.